A selection of T cell receptor beta chains follows, all from one sample in a study of cytomegalovirus exposure and HLA in healthy donors. Only in-frame clones appear in the TCRdb table, and some are missing; sequencing was by immunoSEQ multiplex PCR. The sample features roughly 120,000 clones, with 2% to 2.5% in its top ten. The source material was PBMCs. The receptor source for this set is a man aged 40-49 years in good health and CMV-seronegative. CDR3s include the opening cysteine and the closing phenylalanine or tryptophan. D genes are given only for firm matches.

cdr3_nt cdr3_aa j_call v_call d_call
TGTGCCAGCAGTGGAACTAGCGGGAGTGAGCAGTTCTTC CASSGTSGSEQFF TRBJ2-1 TRBV6-5 TRBD2
TGTGCCAGCAGCTTGGGGCCGGGACACTCTGTTGGCTACACCTTC CASSLGPGHSVGYTF TRBJ1-2 TRBV5-6 .
TGTGCCAGCAGGGACATCAATGAGCAGTTCTTC CASRDINEQFF TRBJ2-1 TRBV2 .
TGTGCCAGCAGTGAATCCGGGAGGGCTAGCACAGATACGCAGTATTTT CASSESGRASTDTQYF TRBJ2-3 TRBV6-4 TRBD2
TGCAGCGTTGTGTCGGGAGTATCCTACGAGCAGTACTTC CSVVSGVSYEQYF TRBJ2-7 TRBV29-1 .
TGCGCCAGCAGCGGCGCAGGGATGGGCAAAAACATTCAGTACTTC CASSGAGMGKNIQYF TRBJ2-4 TRBV5-1 .
TGTGCCAGCACCCCTAGCGGGAGGCCGTCGGAGCAGTTCTTC CASTPSGRPSEQFF TRBJ2-1 TRBV7-6 TRBD2
TGTGCCAGCAGCTCCTACGACATAGGCGCAAACACCATATATTTT CASSSYDIGANTIYF TRBJ1-3 TRBV13 .
TGTGCCAGCAGCCAAGGGTTCGGGGGCACAGATACGCAGTATTTT CASSQGFGGTDTQYF TRBJ2-3 TRBV7-2 .
TGCGCCAGCAGTCCGGATCACAGCATTAACTATGGCTACACCTTC CASSPDHSINYGYTF TRBJ1-2 TRBV5-1 .
TGTGCCAGCAGCTTAAGTACGGGACAGGGAGGAGATACGCAGTATTTT CASSLSTGQGGDTQYF TRBJ2-3 TRBV11-1 TRBD1
TGTGCCAGCTCCCAGGACAGGGCCGAAACTGAAGCTTTCTTT CASSQDRAETEAFF TRBJ1-1 TRBV18 TRBD1
TGTGCCAGCAGCCCTACGGGGGGGCAAGCGGGCGGGGAGCTGTTTTTT CASSPTGGQAGGELFF TRBJ2-2 TRBV9 TRBD2
TGTGCCAGCAGCTCGGGACAGGGAGGATACTATGGCTACACCTTC CASSSGQGGYYGYTF TRBJ1-2 TRBV5-6 TRBD1
TGTGCCAGCAGCTTAGAGGGACTAGCGGGAGAACCGTACTTC CASSLEGLAGEPYF TRBJ2-7 TRBV7-2 TRBD2
TGTGCCAGCAGCACGGACAGGGGACCGCTGGGGACCGGGGAGCTGTTTTTT CASSTDRGPLGTGELFF TRBJ2-2 TRBV7-8 TRBD1
TGTGCCAGCAGCTTGGCCACAGGACATAACTATGGCTACACCTTC CASSLATGHNYGYTF TRBJ1-2 TRBV5-5 .
TGTGCCAGCAGTTTATCGAGCACCGGGGAGCTGTTTTTT CASSLSSTGELFF TRBJ2-2 TRBV27 .
TGTGCCAGCAGCTTAGTCGCCCTCGACAGGGGAGGGTATGGCTACACCTTC CASSLVALDRGGYGYTF TRBJ1-2 TRBV11-3 TRBD1
TGTGCCAGCAGACTCACTCAGGGCTACAATCAGCCCCAGCATTTT CASRLTQGYNQPQHF TRBJ1-5 TRBV6-6 .
TGTGCCACCAGCAGAGGGGGGGGCAGCACCGGGGAGCTGTTTTTT CATSRGGGSTGELFF TRBJ2-2 TRBV15 .
TGTGCCAGCAGCTTTGCACCGGGACTGAACTACGAGCAGTACTTC CASSFAPGLNYEQYF TRBJ2-7 TRBV7-3 .
TGTGCCAGCAGCCCGGGACTAGCGGAACCCCAAGAGACCCAGTACTTC CASSPGLAEPQETQYF TRBJ2-5 TRBV5-4 TRBD2
TGCGCCAGCAGCCCCACATCCGGGACAGCCGCCTACGAGCAGTACTTC CASSPTSGTAAYEQYF TRBJ2-7 TRBV5-1 TRBD1
TGTGCCAGCAGTCCCACAGGGGCTATCACTGAAGCTTTCTTT CASSPTGAITEAFF TRBJ1-1 TRBV27 TRBD1
TGCGCCAGCAGTGAATTGATTAGCGGGAGAGCTAATGAGCAGTACTTC CASSELISGRANEQYF TRBJ2-7 TRBV25-1 TRBD2
TGCGCCAGCAGCTTGGGTGGGACAGAAGAGACCCAGTACTTC CASSLGGTEETQYF TRBJ2-5 TRBV5-1 TRBD1
TGTGCCAGCAGCTCAAGGGACAGGGGCTCTGGAAACACCATATATTTT CASSSRDRGSGNTIYF TRBJ1-3 TRBV7-2 TRBD1
TGTGCCAGCAGCTACAGCTCTGGGGCCAACGTCCTGACTTTC CASSYSSGANVLTF TRBJ2-6 TRBV16 .
TGTGCCAGCAGCCCCAGCCTACTAGCGGGAGTGCTTCATACGCAGTATTTT CASSPSLLAGVLHTQYF TRBJ2-3 TRBV7-2 TRBD2
TGCGCCAGCTTTCCCGGGACAGGTGGAAACACCATATATTTT CASFPGTGGNTIYF TRBJ1-3 TRBV5-1 TRBD1
TGTGCCAGTAGTATTATCGCCTTCAGACTAGCGGGAGTTTCGAATGAGCAGTTCTTC CASSIIAFRLAGVSNEQFF TRBJ2-1 TRBV19 TRBD2
TGTGCCAGCAGTCGATGGACAGGCTACCGGGATGGCTACACCTTC CASSRWTGYRDGYTF TRBJ1-2 TRBV6-5 TRBD1
TGCGCCAGCAGCCAAGACGGAGCGGGCCGCACAGATACGCAGTATTTT CASSQDGAGRTDTQYF TRBJ2-3 TRBV4-3 .
TGTGCCACCAGCAGAGATCAGGGTTACAATGAGCAGTTCTTC CATSRDQGYNEQFF TRBJ2-1 TRBV15 .
TGTGCCAGCAGCGTAGCCAGCGGGAGTTACGAGCAGTACTTC CASSVASGSYEQYF TRBJ2-7 TRBV9 TRBD2
TGTGCCAGCAGCCGGACTAGCGGGACTTCCTACGAGCAGTACTTC CASSRTSGTSYEQYF TRBJ2-7 TRBV27 TRBD2
TGTGCCAGCTCACCACCCCGGGACAGGGTCGAGCAGTACTTC CASSPPRDRVEQYF TRBJ2-7 TRBV18 TRBD1
TGTGCCAGCAGCGTCGTGACAGGGGGAACTGGCTACACCTTC CASSVVTGGTGYTF TRBJ1-2 TRBV9 TRBD1
TGTGCCAGCAGCCCTGGGGCAGGGGGCTACAACACTGAAGCTTTCTTT CASSPGAGGYNTEAFF TRBJ1-1 TRBV5-5 TRBD1
TGTGCCAGCAGCTTAGTAGGTGGAGGGCCCTACGAGCAGTACTTC CASSLVGGGPYEQYF TRBJ2-7 TRBV11-3 .
TGTGCCAGCAGCTCGCGACCGGGACAGGGGGCGGATACCGGGGAGCTGTTTTTT CASSSRPGQGADTGELFF TRBJ2-2 TRBV5-5 TRBD1
TGTGCCAGCAGCTTAGGCAGGGCACTCCCGCAAGAGACCCAGTACTTC CASSLGRALPQETQYF TRBJ2-5 TRBV5-4 .
TGTGCCAGCAGCTTAGGAGAGGGCTCGCGTTATGGCTACACCTTC CASSLGEGSRYGYTF TRBJ1-2 TRBV7-9 .
TGTGCCATCAGGCCCGGGACAGGGGGGGTCGGCACTGAAGCTTTCTTT CAIRPGTGGVGTEAFF TRBJ1-1 TRBV10-3 TRBD1
TGTGCCAGCAGCTTACAAATTGGGCAGAGTCTCCGTGGCTACACCTTC CASSLQIGQSLRGYTF TRBJ1-2 TRBV7-9 .
TGTGCCAGCAGCTTAGGAGGGCTGGATGGCTACACCTTC CASSLGGLDGYTF TRBJ1-2 TRBV7-9 .
TGTGCCAGCAGTAAAAGGGGGGGAACTGAAGCTTTCTTT CASSKRGGTEAFF TRBJ1-1 TRBV6-1 .
TGCGCCAGCAGTTGGGACTTCTCAAACCGCTACGAGCAGTACTTC CASSWDFSNRYEQYF TRBJ2-7 TRBV4-1 .
TGTGCCAGCAGTTACCCCCCGACGACAGGGTCTCAGCCCCAGCATTTT CASSYPPTTGSQPQHF TRBJ1-5 TRBV6-6 TRBD1
TGTGCCAGCAGCTCCCAGGACAGGGGTGGAAACACCATATATTTT CASSSQDRGGNTIYF TRBJ1-3 TRBV5-4 TRBD1
TGTGCCAGCAGCTTAGGGGCGGGAGTCATGGATACGCAGTATTTT CASSLGAGVMDTQYF TRBJ2-3 TRBV11-3 TRBD2
TGCAGTGCCTCTAAAGCCGGAGCCCAGTACTTC CSASKAGAQYF TRBJ2-5 TRBV20-1 .
TGTGCCACCTCACGCCCCGGACAGAGCTACGAGCAGTACTTC CATSRPGQSYEQYF TRBJ2-7 TRBV10-3 .
TGTGCCAGCAGTGGTAGCTCCTACGAGCAGTACTTC CASSGSSYEQYF TRBJ2-7 TRBV2 .
TGTGCCATCACCAAGGGACAGGGGGCCTACGAGCAGTACTTC CAITKGQGAYEQYF TRBJ2-7 TRBV10-3 TRBD1